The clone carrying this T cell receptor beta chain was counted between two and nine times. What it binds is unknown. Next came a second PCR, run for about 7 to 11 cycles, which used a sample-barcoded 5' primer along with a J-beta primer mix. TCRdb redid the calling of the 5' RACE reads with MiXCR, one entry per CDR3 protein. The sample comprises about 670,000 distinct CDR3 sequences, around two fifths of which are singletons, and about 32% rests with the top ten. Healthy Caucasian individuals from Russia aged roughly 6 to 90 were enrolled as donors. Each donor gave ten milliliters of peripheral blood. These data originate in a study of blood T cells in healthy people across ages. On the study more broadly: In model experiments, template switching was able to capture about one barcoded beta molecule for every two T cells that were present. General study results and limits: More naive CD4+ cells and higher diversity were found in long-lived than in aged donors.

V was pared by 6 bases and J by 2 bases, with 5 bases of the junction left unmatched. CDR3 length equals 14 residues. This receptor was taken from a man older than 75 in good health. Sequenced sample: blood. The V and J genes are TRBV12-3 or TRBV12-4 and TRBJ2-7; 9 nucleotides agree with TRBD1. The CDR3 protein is CASRLRQGAYEQYF. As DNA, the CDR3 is TGTGCCAGCAGGCTCAGACAGGGGGCCTACGAGCAGTACTTC.